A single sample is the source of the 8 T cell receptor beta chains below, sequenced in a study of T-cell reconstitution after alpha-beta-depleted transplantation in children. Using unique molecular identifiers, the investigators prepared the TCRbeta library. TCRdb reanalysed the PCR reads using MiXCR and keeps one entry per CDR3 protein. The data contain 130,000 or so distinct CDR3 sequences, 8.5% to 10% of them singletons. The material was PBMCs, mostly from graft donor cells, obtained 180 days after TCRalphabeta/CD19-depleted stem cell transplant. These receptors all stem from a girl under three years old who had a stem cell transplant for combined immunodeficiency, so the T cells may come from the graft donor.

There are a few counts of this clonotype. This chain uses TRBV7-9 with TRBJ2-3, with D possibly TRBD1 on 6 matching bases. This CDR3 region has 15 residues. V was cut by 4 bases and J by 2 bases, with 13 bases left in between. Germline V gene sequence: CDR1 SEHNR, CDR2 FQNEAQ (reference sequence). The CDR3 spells CASSSLGGDTDTQYF. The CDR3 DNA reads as TGTGCCAGCAGCTCCCTAGGGGGAGACACAGATACGCAGTATTTT.

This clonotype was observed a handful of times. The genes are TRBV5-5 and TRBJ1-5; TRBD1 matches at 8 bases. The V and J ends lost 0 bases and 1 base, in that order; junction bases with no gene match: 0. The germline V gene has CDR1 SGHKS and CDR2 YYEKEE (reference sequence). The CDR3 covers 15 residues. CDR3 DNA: TGTGCCAGCAGCTTGGGGACAGGGAGCAATCAGCCCCAGCATTTT. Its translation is CASSLGTGSNQPQHF.

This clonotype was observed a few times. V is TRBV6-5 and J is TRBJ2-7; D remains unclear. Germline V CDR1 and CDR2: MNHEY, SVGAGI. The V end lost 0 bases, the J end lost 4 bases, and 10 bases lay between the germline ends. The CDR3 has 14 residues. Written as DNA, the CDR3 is TGTGCCAGCAGTTACTCTCAGCTCCAATACGAGCAGTACTTC. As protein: CASSYSQLQYEQYF.

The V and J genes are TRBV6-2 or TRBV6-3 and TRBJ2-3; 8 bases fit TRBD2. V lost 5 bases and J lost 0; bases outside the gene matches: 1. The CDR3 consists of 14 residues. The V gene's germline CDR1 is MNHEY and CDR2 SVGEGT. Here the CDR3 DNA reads TGTGCCAGCAGTCGGACTAGCAGCACAGATACGCAGTATTTT. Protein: CASSRTSSTDTQYF.

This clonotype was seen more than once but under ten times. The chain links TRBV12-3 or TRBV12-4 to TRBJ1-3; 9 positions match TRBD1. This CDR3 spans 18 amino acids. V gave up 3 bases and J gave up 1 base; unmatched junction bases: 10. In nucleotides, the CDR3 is TGTGCCAGCAGTTTTTCGGCAACAGGGGGCGCGTCTGGAAACACCATATATTTT. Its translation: CASSFSATGGASGNTIYF.

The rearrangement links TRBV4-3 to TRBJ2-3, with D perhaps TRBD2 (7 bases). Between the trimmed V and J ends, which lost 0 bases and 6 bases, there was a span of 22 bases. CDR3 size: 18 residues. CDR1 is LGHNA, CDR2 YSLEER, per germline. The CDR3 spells CASSQERGGDELADTQYF. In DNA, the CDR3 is TGCGCCAGCAGCCAAGAGCGAGGGGGGGATGAACTAGCTGATACGCAGTATTTT.

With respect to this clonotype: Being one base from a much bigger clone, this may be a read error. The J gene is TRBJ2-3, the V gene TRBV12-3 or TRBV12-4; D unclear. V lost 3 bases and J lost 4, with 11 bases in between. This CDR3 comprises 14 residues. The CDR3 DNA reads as TGTGCCAGCAGTTTGACACAGTGGGCAGATACGCAGTATTTT. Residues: CASSLTQWADTQYF.

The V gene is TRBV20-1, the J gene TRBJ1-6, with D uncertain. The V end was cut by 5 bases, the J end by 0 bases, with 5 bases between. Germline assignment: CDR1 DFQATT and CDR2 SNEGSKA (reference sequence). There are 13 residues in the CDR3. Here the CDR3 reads CSAVSSYNSPLHF. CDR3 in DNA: TGCAGTGCTGTGAGCTCCTATAATTCACCCCTCCACTTT.